The 20 T cell receptor beta chains below were found in one sample sequenced in a study of T cell repertoires in cytomegalovirus infection. Their cognate antigens are unknown. Using its own MiXCR run on the reads, TCRdb lists one record per CDR3 protein. The repertoire holds about 220,000 distinct CDR3 sequences, with 35% to 40% as singletons. The source was CD8+ T cells from cultured PBMCs, collected from culture after CMV antigen stimulation. These receptors were collected from a human donor in good health (CMV status not recorded). Some clones in this sample may be carry-over from other donors' samples.

This clonotype was seen once. The chain links TRBV2 to TRBJ1-5, with D uncertain. Germline lookup yields CDR1 SNHLY and CDR2 FYNNEI. Trimming took off 3 bases at V and 1 base at J, with 4 bases between the two ends. This CDR3 region has 13 residues. This CDR3 reads CASSEGSNQPQHF. CDR3 DNA: TGTGCCAGCAGTGAGGGAAGCAATCAGCCCCAGCATTTT.

This chain links TRBV4-1 with TRBJ2-1; a weak D match, TRBD1 (5 bases). The CDR3 covers 11 residues. With 1 base removed from V and 12 bases from J, the gap between germline ends came to 7 bases. Germline V CDR1 and CDR2: MGHRA, YSYEKL. CDR3 sequence (DNA): TGCGCCAGCAGCCAAGGGGGCTTGCAGTTCTTC. This encodes CASSQGGLQFF.

The V and J genes are TRBV19 and TRBJ1-5; 7 nucleotides align to TRBD1. CDR1 and CDR2 from the germline V gene are LNHDA and SQIVND (reference sequence). V lost 5 bases, J lost 4 bases, and 14 bases stayed unmatched. This CDR3 comprises 17 residues. DNA for the CDR3: TGTGCCAGTAGTTCACCCAGGGGGACGGAGGGTAATCAGCCCCAGCATTTT. It is translated as CASSSPRGTEGNQPQHF.

The V and J genes are TRBV6-6 and TRBJ2-7; D gene uncertain. The CDR3 loop spans 12 amino acids. The V end was cut by 2 bases, the J end by 5 bases, with 7 bases between. From germline, CDR1 is MNHNY and CDR2 SVGAGI (reference sequence). This CDR3 is CASSYRPNEQYF. Here the CDR3 DNA reads TGTGCCAGCAGTTACAGGCCCAACGAGCAGTACTTC.

This clonotype was detected many times. V usage is TRBV9 and J usage is TRBJ2-1; 7 nucleotides align to TRBD2. CDR1 is SGDLS and CDR2 is YYNGEE in the germline V gene. CDR3 length: 15 amino acids. J gave up 4 bases and V 4 bases, and 8 bases lay outside the gene matches. The DNA for the CDR3 is TGTGCCAGCAGCCCCCCCTCGGGGGGATACAATGAGCAGTTCTTC. This translates into CASSPPSGGYNEQFF.

The gene calls are TRBV7-6 and TRBJ2-3; a weak D match, TRBD2 (6 bases). The CDR3 is made up of 16 amino acids. Germline lookup yields CDR1 SGHVS and CDR2 FNYEAQ. Trimming removed 3 bases from V and 1 base from J, with 14 bases in between. The CDR3 region has the DNA TGTGCCAGCAGCTTCCTACGGGAGAGGGGCACAGATACGCAGTATTTT. Protein: CASSFLRERGTDTQYF. Looking up the rest from reference TRBV7-6 and TRBJ2-3 gives the full variable domain: GAGVSQSPRYKVTKRGQDVALRCDPISGHVSLYWYRQALGQGPEFLTYFNYEAQQDKSGLPNDRFSAERPEGSISTLTIQRTEQRDSAMYRCASSFLRERGTDTQYFGPGTRLTVL.

The rearrangement joins TRBV27 to TRBJ1-1, with 10 bases lining up with TRBD1. V was pared by 6 bases and J by 5 bases, with 3 bases of the junction left unmatched. The CDR3 extends over 13 amino acids. CDR1 is MNHEY, CDR2 SMNVEV, per germline (reference sequence). CDR3 loop: CASRGTGVTEAFF. The CDR3 nucleotides are TGTGCCAGCAGGGGGACAGGGGTGACTGAAGCTTTCTTT.

This clonotype has more than one count but fewer than ten. For the CDR3, the DNA is TGCGCCAGTTCTCCGACCGGGAATCAGCCCCAGCATTTT. It translates to CASSPTGNQPQHF. The chain has TRBV5-1 and TRBJ1-5; no reliable D call. V gave up 8 bases and J gave up 4 bases, with 13 bases separating them. There are 13 residues in the CDR3. CDR1 SGHRS and CDR2 YFSETQ come from the germline V gene.

The chain joins TRBV7-4 to TRBJ2-1; D uncertain. Germline values: CDR1 SGHVT, CDR2 SQSDAQ. V shed 6 bases and J shed 5 bases, with 11 bases lying between them. This CDR3 is 13 amino acids long. The CDR3 here is CASRSKDHNEQFF. CDR3 coding DNA: TGTGCCAGCAGAAGTAAGGACCACAATGAGCAGTTCTTC. Full variable domain (remainder filled in from reference TRBV7-4 and TRBJ2-1): GAGVSQSPRYKVAKRGRDVALRCDSISGHVTLYWYRQTLGQGSEVLTYSQSDAQRDKSGRPSGRFSAERPERSVSTLKIQRTEQGDSAVYLCASRSKDHNEQFFGPGTRLTVL.

CDR3 sequence (DNA): TGTGCCAGCAGCTTAGGAGGATCCCGTCTAGCGGGAGATCACAATGAGCAGTTCTTC. This translates into CASSLGGSRLAGDHNEQFF. The chain uses TRBV11-2 and TRBJ2-1; 10 positions match TRBD2. The junction had 14 bases not matched to a gene; V was cut back by 1 base and J by 5 bases. Germline V gene data show CDR1 as SGHAT and CDR2 as FQNNGV. The length of the CDR3 is 19 residues.

This clonotype was counted many times. The genes are TRBV7-2 and TRBJ2-6; TRBD2 might be the D (5 bases). The length of the CDR3 is 20 residues. Trimming stripped 5 bases from V and 0 bases from J, with 23 bases between. Germline V lookup: CDR1 SGHTA, CDR2 FQGNSA. The CDR3 sequence is CASSRSPETKWDSGANVLTF. The CDR3 DNA reads TGTGCCAGCAGCCGATCCCCGGAGACTAAATGGGACTCTGGGGCCAACGTCCTGACTTTC.

J is TRBJ2-1 and V is TRBV6-1; D is ambiguous. V was shortened by 6 bases and J by 7 bases, with 10 bases between the two germline ends. This CDR3 has 12 residues. Per the germline V gene, CDR1 is MNHNS and CDR2 is SASEGT. The CDR3 DNA sequence: TGTGCCAGCAGAGTTTACGCAAATGAGCAGTTCTTC. The encoded protein is CASRVYANEQFF.

The chain couples TRBV28 to TRBJ2-1, with D possibly being TRBD1 or TRBD2 (5 bases each). Trimming left V 5 bases short and J 8 bases short, with 16 bases between. Germline CDR1 reads MDHEN; CDR2 reads SYDVKM. The CDR3 runs to 14 residues. CDR3 nucleotides: TGTGCCAGCAGTCCCCTCATCGGGGCCCATGAGCAGTTCTTC. Translating gives CASSPLIGAHEQFF.

This clonotype came up many times. One end of the junction is discordant with germline, which a read error may explain. As DNA, the CDR3 is TGTGCCAGCAGCTTAGCGTCGAGCGATTCGCCCCTCCACTTT. This codes for CASSLASSDSPLHF. The V gene is TRBV7-6, the J gene TRBJ1-6; D is undetermined. CDR1 and CDR2 from the germline V gene are SGHVS and FNYEAQ. There are 14 residues in the CDR3.

This clonotype turned up a few times. This chain uses TRBV12-3 or TRBV12-4 with TRBJ2-7; D ambiguous. The CDR3 consists of 14 residues. Trimming cost V 0 bases and J 2 bases, with 8 bases left between them. CDR3 in amino acids: CASSLAASPYEQYF. CDR3 DNA sequence: TGTGCCAGCAGTTTAGCGGCCAGTCCCTACGAGCAGTACTTC.

This clonotype was counted a few times. This rearrangement joins TRBV6-1 to TRBJ2-5; TRBD1 matches at 7 bases. The CDR3 spans 13 residues. J was trimmed by 5 bases and V by 8 bases; bases with no gene match: 8. From germline, CDR1 is MNHNS and CDR2 SASEGT. In nucleotides, the CDR3 is TGTGCCAGCCGGGACAGAAGACTCGAGACCCAGTACTTC. It is translated as CASRDRRLETQYF.

This clonotype has a single count. The V and J genes are TRBV27 and TRBJ2-7, with D unclear. The CDR3 has 14 amino acids. V was shortened by 3 bases and J by 4 bases, with 13 bases between the two germline ends. CDR1 and CDR2 (germline): MNHEY, SMNVEV (reference sequence). In DNA form, the CDR3 reads TGTGCCAGCAGTTTCGGAGATGGCCGTTACGAGCAGTACTTC. Translating gives CASSFGDGRYEQYF.

This clonotype has a handful of counts. V and J are TRBV19 and TRBJ2-3, with D perhaps TRBD2 (5 bases). Between the trimmed V and J ends, which lost 0 bases and 4 bases, there was a span of 26 bases. The length of the CDR3 is 20 residues. Germline CDR1 reads LNHDA; CDR2 reads SQIVND (reference sequence). The CDR3 DNA is TGTGCCAGTAGTATAGACGGGGTCGGAAGGACTGAAGGTTCCGCAGATACGCAGTATTTT. It codes for CASSIDGVGRTEGSADTQYF. Full variable domain (rest looked up from reference TRBV19 and TRBJ2-3): DGGITQSPKYLFRKEGQNVTLSCEQNLNHDAMYWYRQDPGQGLRLIYYSQIVNDFQKGDIAEGYSVSREKKESFPLTVTSAQKNPTAFYLCASSIDGVGRTEGSADTQYFGPGTRLTVL.

The sample holds a few counts of this clonotype. The chain is built from TRBV7-8 and TRBJ2-5; D is possibly TRBD2 (6 bases). This CDR3 has 17 residues. Germline CDR1 reads SGHVS; CDR2 reads FQNEAQ. Trimming left V 4 bases short and J 2 bases short, with 20 bases between. The CDR3 loop reads CASSSLLPGTFQETQYF. CDR3 coding DNA: TGTGCCAGCAGCTCCCTCTTGCCCGGGACTTTTCAAGAGACCCAGTACTTC.

There are a few counts of this clonotype. Written as DNA, the CDR3 is TGTGCCATCAGTGATCCAGAGGCGAACACTGAAGCTTTCTTT. It is translated as CAISDPEANTEAFF. V usage is TRBV10-3 and J usage is TRBJ1-1; D gene uncertain. Germline lookup yields CDR1 ENHRY and CDR2 SYGVKD. V gave up 3 bases and J gave up 1 base, with 9 bases separating them. This CDR3 has 14 amino acids.